Reported below is one TCR beta chain. What it recognizes is unknown. The study ran its PCR with 60 Vbeta and 13 Jbeta primers. Clones were read by immunoSEQ multiplex PCR, and TCRdb kept only the in-frame ones, dropping some. Among more than 75,000 clones listed, about four fifths were seen once. Whereas donors were nominally healthy upon sampling, unrecorded immune exposures were probable. This record belongs to a study of cytomegalovirus exposure and HLA in healthy donors. The germline CDR1 and CDR2 sequences are MNHNS and SASEGT. V dropped 10 bases and J dropped 5 bases, with 20 bases sitting between them. This CDR3 is built from 14 residues. Study-wide points: TCR beta V- and J-gene trimming was later associated with a missense DCLRE1C variant. Certain indistinguishable V segments, among them TRBV6-2 and TRBV6-3, were excluded.

The receptor's source is a woman between 40 and 55 years old in good health and CMV-seronegative. The sample comprised PBMCs. This chain joins TRBV6-1 and TRBJ2-5; a possible D gene is TRBD2 (5 bases). CDR3 coding DNA: TGTGCCATCGGAGGACCCCATTACGGGGAGACCCAGTACTTC. This sequence encodes CAIGGPHYGETQYF.